This entry describes one T cell receptor (beta chain). The data belong to a study of technical replicates of blood from several donors. The length of the CDR3 is 15 residues. Germline lookup yields CDR1 SGHVS and CDR2 FNYEAQ. V gave up 5 bases and J gave up 3 bases; unmatched junction bases: 4. Libraries were prepared by immunoSEQ multiplex PCR; TCRdb keeps only in-frame clonotypes and omits some of them. The profile shows roughly 71,000 clones, around 96% of them singletons. V gene TRBV7-6 combines with J gene TRBJ2-7; 13 positions agree with TRBD2. Material for sequencing was T cells isolated from PBMCs. The TCR comes from a human donor in good health. The CDR3 here is CASSDGTSGDYEQYF. The CDR3 DNA sequence: TGTGCCAGCAGCGACGGGACTAGCGGGGACTACGAGCAGTACTTC.